The clone carrying this T cell receptor beta chain was counted a single time. This entry comes from a study of blood T cell repertoires in COVID-19. At the level of the study: Spain, Italy and the United States supplied samples that represented acute and convalescent COVID-19.

Researchers sorted participants into cohorts using their self-reported clinical history. CDR3 size: 14 residues. J gave up 3 bases and V 1 base, and 2 bases lay outside the gene matches. CDR1 and CDR2 (germline): SGDLS, YYNGEE. Per the original data handling: Quantification of nucleated cells was approximated via reference gene primer amplification. The method was immunoSEQ multiplex PCR; TCRdb's version includes in-frame clones alone and lacks a portion of them. That table gives V, J and clone size, and the DNA gave D and trimming. Here the sample spans approximately 400,000 clones, approximately 90% being singletons.

V and J are TRBV9 and TRBJ2-5, with 8 bases fitting TRBD1. This TCR derives from a woman under 30 who had recovered from COVID-19. Sequenced input: PBMCs or T cells enriched from blood (not recorded which). The CDR3 DNA reads as TGTGCCAGCAGCGTATCAGGGGGCGAAGAGACCCAGTACTTC. This translates into CASSVSGGEETQYF.